This is a list of T cell receptor beta chains from one sample in a study of blood T cells in healthy people across ages. TCRdb fed the 5' RACE reads into MiXCR, producing one record per CDR3 protein. Among roughly 1.4 million distinct CDR3 sequences listed, around 59% were seen once. Sequences were obtained from blood. These receptors all stem from a man aged 18 to 30 in good health. The CDR3 runs from the conserved cysteine through the conserved F or W. Fields, in order: V gene, clone size, J gene, D gene, CDR3 protein, CDR3 DNA. A D gene is named only where the DNA matches it firmly. Clone size is given for some rows only: seen once, a few or many times, or a class if the clone is expanded.

TRBV20-1	-	TRBJ2-7	TRBD2	CSASPTPGLAGISYEQYF	TGCAGTGCTAGCCCCACACCGGGACTAGCGGGGATCTCCTACGAGCAGTACTTC
TRBV28	-	TRBJ2-7	-	CASSFLKFSYEQYF	TGTGCCAGCAGTTTCCTTAAATTCTCCTACGAGCAGTACTTC
TRBV6-5	-	TRBJ2-3	-	CASSFGPGGMADTQYF	TGTGCCAGCAGTTTCGGGCCTGGAGGCATGGCAGATACGCAGTATTTT
TRBV7-2	few	TRBJ2-7	TRBD2	CASSLKAQSGGYEQYF	TGTGCCAGCAGCTTAAAGGCCCAGAGCGGGGGCTACGAGCAGTACTTC
TRBV4-3	-	TRBJ2-7	-	CASSQDWARGYSSYEQYF	TGCGCCAGCAGCCAAGATTGGGCTCGGGGGTACAGCTCCTACGAGCAGTACTTC
TRBV6-5	few	TRBJ2-3	TRBD1	CASSYRAGGEDTQYF	TGTGCCAGCAGTTACAGAGCAGGGGGAGAAGATACGCAGTATTTT
TRBV2	-	TRBJ2-7	-	CASRGLTAYEQYF	TGTGCCAGCAGGGGATTAACGGCCTACGAGCAGTACTTC
TRBV2	-	TRBJ2-1	-	CASPFTRPPYNEQFF	TGTGCCAGCCCTTTTACTAGGCCTCCCTACAATGAGCAGTTCTTC
TRBV2	-	TRBJ2-5	-	CASKSGPAGETQYF	TGTGCCAGCAAGTCAGGCCCCGCGGGAGAGACCCAGTACTTC
TRBV6-5	once	TRBJ2-1	-	CASSYSAGSVRNEQFF	TGTGCCAGCAGTTACTCCGCGGGGTCGGTTCGCAATGAGCAGTTCTTC
TRBV27	-	TRBJ2-7	TRBD1	CASSMKGQGAYEQYF	TGTGCCAGCAGTATGAAGGGACAGGGGGCATACGAGCAGTACTTC
TRBV14	-	TRBJ1-1	TRBD1	CASSQLSGGTEAFF	TGTGCCAGCAGCCAGCTCTCAGGGGGCACTGAAGCTTTCTTT
TRBV6-5	-	TRBJ1-4	-	CASRYGIQWGEKLFF	TGTGCCAGCAGATACGGGATTCAATGGGGTGAAAAACTGTTTTTT
TRBV20-1	-	TRBJ2-7	-	CSASKGMDEQYF	TGCAGTGCTAGTAAGGGAATGGATGAGCAGTACTTC
TRBV29-1	-	TRBJ2-3	-	CSVDLGGADTQYF	TGCAGCGTTGATCTCGGCGGGGCAGATACGCAGTATTTT
TRBV6-6	few	TRBJ2-5	-	CASSYSKTWKETQYF	TGTGCCAGCAGTTACTCGAAAACCTGGAAAGAGACCCAGTACTTC
TRBV28	few	TRBJ2-7	TRBD1	CASSWDRGLYEQYF	TGTGCCAGCAGTTGGGACAGGGGGCTGTATGAGCAGTACTTC
TRBV4-2	few	TRBJ2-5	-	CASSQDGDWGTQYF	TGTGCCAGCAGCCAAGACGGGGATTGGGGGACCCAGTACTTC
TRBV12-3/TRBV12-4	-	TRBJ1-4	-	CASSPRVQLGKLFF	TGTGCCAGCAGTCCCCGGGTCCAGCTTGGGAAACTGTTTTTT
TRBV5-1	-	TRBJ1-2	-	CASSLSGRKDYGYTF	TGCGCCAGCAGCTTGTCAGGGAGGAAGGACTATGGCTACACCTTC
TRBV14	-	TRBJ2-1	-	CASSSHISYNEQFF	TGTGCCAGCAGCAGCCATATTTCCTACAATGAGCAGTTCTTC
TRBV4-2	-	TRBJ2-7	-	CASSPLIRDRSYEQYF	TGTGCCAGCAGCCCATTAATACGGGACCGCTCCTACGAGCAGTACTTC
TRBV3-1	-	TRBJ2-3	-	CASSQVMADTQYF	TGTGCCAGCAGCCAAGTGATGGCAGATACGCAGTATTTT
TRBV11-2	-	TRBJ2-1	-	CASSLEGRLNNEQFF	TGTGCCAGCAGCTTAGAGGGCAGGCTTAACAATGAGCAGTTCTTC
TRBV20-1	few	TRBJ2-3	-	CSARGGGGRPADTQYF	TGCAGTGCTAGAGGGGGCGGGGGCCGACCCGCAGATACGCAGTATTTT
TRBV20-1	-	TRBJ1-1	-	CSARDIGEAFF	TGCAGTGCTAGAGATATAGGTGAAGCTTTCTTT
TRBV7-9	few	TRBJ2-3	TRBD1	CASSQFGDRESDTQYF	TGTGCCAGCAGCCAATTCGGGGACAGGGAGTCAGATACGCAGTATTTT
TRBV7-2	-	TRBJ1-1	TRBD1	CASSSRVVGQGLHTEAFF	TGTGCCAGCAGCTCACGTGTAGTGGGACAGGGGTTACACACTGAAGCTTTCTTT
TRBV27	-	TRBJ2-7	TRBD2	CASSSLLAGASYEQYF	TGTGCCAGCAGTTCGCTACTAGCGGGGGCCTCCTACGAGCAGTACTTC
TRBV20-1	few	TRBJ2-1	TRBD1	CSVPGQGKGNEQFF	TGCAGTGTTCCGGGACAGGGGAAGGGAAATGAGCAGTTCTTC
TRBV7-2	-	TRBJ2-3	-	CASSLLVAPDTQYF	TGTGCCAGCAGCTTATTAGTAGCCCCAGATACGCAGTATTTT
TRBV7-9	-	TRBJ2-6	TRBD1	CASSPRTGGGANVLTF	TGTGCCAGCAGCCCGAGGACAGGCGGTGGGGCCAACGTCCTGACTTTC
TRBV7-6	-	TRBJ2-6	-	CASSATGVISGANVLTF	TGTGCCAGCAGCGCGACAGGTGTTATCTCTGGGGCCAACGTCCTGACTTTC
TRBV7-9	few	TRBJ2-3	-	CASGPQSYTDTQYF	TGTGCCAGCGGACCACAGAGCTACACAGATACGCAGTATTTT
TRBV7-9	few	TRBJ1-2	TRBD1	CASSLSGTGKGYTF	TGTGCCAGCAGCTTGTCCGGGACAGGGAAAGGCTACACCTTC
TRBV4-3	few	TRBJ2-1	TRBD1	CASSQATGDGNEQFF	TGCGCCAGCAGCCAAGCCACAGGGGATGGGAATGAGCAGTTCTTC
TRBV10-3	-	TRBJ1-1	-	CAISESRVLNTEAFF	TGTGCCATCAGTGAGTCCAGGGTTTTGAACACTGAAGCTTTCTTT
TRBV4-2	-	TRBJ2-3	TRBD1	CASSQTGTGSTDTQYF	TGTGCCAGCAGCCAAACCGGGACAGGGAGCACAGATACGCAGTATTTT
TRBV29-1	few	TRBJ2-1	TRBD2	CSGRAGGTYNEQFF	TGCAGCGGGAGAGCGGGAGGGACCTACAATGAGCAGTTCTTC
TRBV4-3	few	TRBJ1-4	TRBD1	CASSQVGQGYEKLFF	TGCGCCAGCAGCCAAGTAGGACAGGGGTACGAAAAACTGTTTTTT
TRBV20-1	-	TRBJ2-2	-	CSAPPLGANTGELFF	TGCAGTGCACCACCGCTCGGGGCAAACACCGGGGAGCTGTTTTTT
TRBV7-2	-	TRBJ1-3	-	CASSPDSASGNTIYF	TGTGCCAGCAGCCCTGATTCGGCTAGTGGAAACACCATATATTTT
TRBV6-6	few	TRBJ1-2	-	CASSYSRGALANYGYTF	TGTGCCAGCAGTTACTCGAGGGGCGCCTTGGCTAACTATGGCTACACCTTC
TRBV5-1	-	TRBJ2-7	-	CAGSQDPGAGPYEQYF	TGCGCCGGCAGCCAAGATCCGGGGGCTGGGCCCTACGAGCAGTACTTC
TRBV20-1	-	TRBJ1-5	-	CSAIDPGNQPQHF	TGCAGTGCTATCGACCCCGGCAATCAGCCCCAGCATTTT
TRBV7-8	few	TRBJ1-5	-	CASSPRTANQPQHF	TGTGCCAGCAGCCCGCGGACAGCCAATCAGCCCCAGCATTTT
TRBV5-6	-	TRBJ1-1	TRBD1	CASSLLGQGVNTEAFF	TGTGCCAGCAGCTTGTTGGGACAGGGGGTGAACACTGAAGCTTTCTTT
TRBV28	-	TRBJ2-7	TRBD1	CASSYAGQGLYEQYF	TGTGCCAGCAGTTATGCCGGACAGGGCCTCTACGAGCAGTACTTC
TRBV20-1	-	TRBJ2-3	-	CSARKLAGTDTQYF	TGCAGTGCTAGGAAGTTGGCGGGCACAGATACGCAGTATTTT
TRBV6-6	once	TRBJ2-1	TRBD2	CASSSGTSGKYNEQFF	TGTGCCAGCAGTTCAGGGACTAGCGGGAAGTACAATGAGCAGTTCTTC
TRBV9	-	TRBJ1-4	TRBD1	CASSGGTANEKLFF	TGTGCCAGCAGCGGCGGGACAGCTAATGAAAAACTGTTTTTT
TRBV7-9	few	TRBJ2-5	-	CASSLGPLALQETQYF	TGTGCCAGCAGCTTAGGCCCCCTAGCGCTCCAAGAGACCCAGTACTTC
TRBV7-2	once	TRBJ2-3	TRBD2	CASSLFGAGGSTDTQYF	TGTGCCAGCAGCTTGTTCGGCGCGGGAGGGAGCACAGATACGCAGTATTTT
TRBV4-2	-	TRBJ2-7	-	CASSHEAGREQYF	TGTGCCAGCAGCCATGAGGCTGGAAGAGAGCAGTACTTC
TRBV20-1	-	TRBJ1-4	-	CSPEDYRGIYEKLFF	TGCAGTCCCGAAGATTATAGGGGAATTTATGAAAAACTGTTTTTT
TRBV20-1	-	TRBJ2-6	-	CSARLSAGANVLTF	TGCAGTGCTAGATTATCGGCTGGGGCCAACGTCCTGACTTTC
TRBV20-1	-	TRBJ1-2	-	CSATPHYGYTF	TGCAGTGCCACTCCGCACTATGGCTACACCTTC
TRBV29-1	few	TRBJ1-4	-	CSAPAADEKLFF	TGCAGCGCCCCCGCGGCAGACGAAAAACTGTTTTTT